One and the same sample provided the 24 T cell receptor beta chains below, sequenced in a study of cytomegalovirus exposure and HLA in healthy donors. PCR used 60 Vbeta primers and 13 Jbeta primers. Assay: immunoSEQ multiplex PCR; the TCRdb copy retains only in-frame clones and omits some. Its listing shows 100,000 to 150,000 clones. The sequenced material came from PBMCs. These receptors came from a woman between 35 and 50 years old in good health and CMV-seronegative.

V and J are TRBV6-5 and TRBJ2-1; possible D gene TRBD1, 5 bases. V lost 4 bases to trimming and J lost 10 bases, with 20 bases between them. The CDR3 is 15 amino acids. Germline assignment: CDR1 MNHEY and CDR2 SVGAGI. The CDR3 protein is CASSSGPSRGYEQFF. CDR3 in DNA: TGTGCCAGCAGTTCTGGCCCCTCAAGGGGCTACGAGCAGTTCTTC.

To note about this clone: The sample carries other DNA sequences with the same CDR3. The J gene is TRBJ1-5, the V gene TRBV9; D might be TRBD1 (5 bases). Trimming removed 1 base from V and 3 bases from J, with 11 bases in between. Germline CDR1 is SGDLS and CDR2 is YYNGEE. The length of the CDR3 is 15 residues. The chain's CDR3 is CASSVSGGSNQPQHF. CDR3 nucleotide sequence: TGTGCCAGCAGCGTATCCGGGGGGTCCAATCAGCCCCAGCATTTT. The whole variable domain, remainder taken from reference TRBV9 and TRBJ1-5, is DSGVTQTPKHLITATGQRVTLRCSPRSGDLSVYWYQQSLDQGLQFLIQYYNGEERAKGNILERFSAQQFPDLHSELNLSSLELGDSALYFCASSVSGGSNQPQHFGDGTRLSIL.

This rearrangement joins TRBV4-1 to TRBJ1-6; 9 bases agree with TRBD1. This CDR3 is built from 15 residues. Unmatched junction bases numbered 6, after V lost 3 bases and J lost 9 bases. Germline CDR1 MGHRA, CDR2 YSYEKL. CDR3 residues: CASSHGGTGFSPLHF. Written as DNA, the CDR3 is TGCGCCAGCAGCCACGGAGGGACAGGGTTTTCACCCCTCCACTTT.

This chain connects TRBV28 to TRBJ1-1; 7 bases line up with TRBD1. Germline V gives CDR1 MDHEN, CDR2 SYDVKM. J lost 4 bases, V lost 5 bases, and 4 bases had no gene match. The length of the CDR3 is 13 residues. The CDR3 nucleotides read TGTGCCAGCAGTATACGGACAGGCACTGAAGCTTTCTTT. It encodes CASSIRTGTEAFF. The entire variable domain, with the rest obtained from reference TRBV28 and TRBJ1-1, is as follows: DVKVTQSSRYLVKRTGEKVFLECVQDMDHENMFWYRQDPGLGLRLIYFSYDVKMKEKGDIPEGYSVSREKKERFSLILESASTNQTSMYLCASSIRTGTEAFFGQGTRLTVV.

The CDR3 nucleotides are TGCGCCAGCAGCCAAGCTGGGATCGGGGGTGGCTACACCTTC. Translation gives CASSQAGIGGGYTF. The chain combines TRBV4-1 with TRBJ1-2, with TRBD1 as a possible D gene (5 bases). Germline V gene lookup returns CDR1 MGHRA and CDR2 YSYEKL. The CDR3 covers 14 residues. The V end was cut by 1 base, the J end by 7 bases, with 13 bases between.

As regards this clone: One end of the junction fails to match germline, which may point to a read error. The chain is built from TRBV7-9 and TRBJ1-1; 10 bases are a match to TRBD1. Germline V CDR1 and CDR2: SEHNR, FQNEAQ (reference sequence). There are 14 residues in the CDR3. This CDR3 is CTSSLRPGTGVAFF. CDR3 bases: TGTACCAGCAGCTTACGTCCCGGGACAGGGGTGGCTTTCTTT.

This chain connects TRBV6-4 to TRBJ2-2; D is perhaps TRBD2 (6 bases). With 8 bases removed from V and 3 bases from J, the gap between germline ends came to 13 bases. Germline CDR1 is MRHNA and CDR2 is SNTAGT. The CDR3 length is 14 residues. In DNA, the CDR3 is TGTGCCAGCCAAGAGGGCGGGGACACCGGGGAGCTGTTTTTT. Protein sequence: CASQEGGDTGELFF.

The V call is TRBV5-6, the J call TRBJ2-5; TRBD2 matches 9 bases. The V gene's germline CDR1 is SGHDT and CDR2 YYEEEE. The CDR3 contains 15 residues. Trimming took 4 bases from V and 5 from J; bases not matched to a gene: 9. For the CDR3, the DNA is TGTGCCAGCAGCGGCGGGGGGGCACCGGTCGAGACCCAGTACTTC. It is translated as CASSGGGAPVETQYF.

The J gene is TRBJ1-5, the V gene TRBV4-1; D perhaps matches TRBD1 (6 bases). The CDR3 runs 14 residues. Germline-derived CDR1 and CDR2 are MGHRA and YSYEKL. Between the trimmed V and J ends, which lost 3 bases and 7 bases, there was a span of 13 bases. This CDR3 reads CASSHTGTGQPQHF. The CDR3 nucleotides read TGCGCCAGCAGCCATACAGGGACGGGGCAGCCCCAGCATTTT.

The chain is built from TRBV5-4 and TRBJ1-2, with D maybe TRBD1 (5 bases). The CDR3 extends over 15 amino acids. With 4 bases removed from V and 3 bases from J, the gap between germline ends came to 16 bases. CDR1 is SGHNT and CDR2 is YYREEE in the germline V gene (reference sequence). The CDR3 spells CASSHRRGGDYGYTF. DNA for the CDR3: TGTGCCAGCAGCCACCGCCGGGGGGGGGACTATGGCTACACCTTC.

This chain links TRBV6-1 with TRBJ1-3; D call uncertain. The CDR3 is 13 residues long. The V end was cut by 1 base, the J end by 8 bases, with 9 bases between. The V gene's germline CDR1 is MNHNS and CDR2 SASEGT. CDR3: CASSEGPGDTIYF. The CDR3 DNA reads as TGTGCCAGCAGTGAAGGTCCCGGGGACACCATATATTTT.

J is TRBJ1-1 and V is TRBV5-4, with D possibly matching TRBD1 (5 bases). The V gene's germline CDR1 is SGHNT and CDR2 YYREEE (reference sequence). CDR3 length: 15 amino acids. V shed 1 base and J shed 6 bases, with 16 bases lying between them. CDR3 DNA: TGTGCCAGCAGCTTGACAGTTACAGGTAACCCTGAAGCTTTCTTT. Encoded protein: CASSLTVTGNPEAFF.

The V and J genes are TRBV7-3 and TRBJ1-1, with a weak D call TRBD1 (6 bases). This CDR3 has 14 amino acids. Germline V gene sequence: CDR1 SGHTA, CDR2 FQGTGA. Trimming pared 6 bases from V and 4 bases from J, leaving 15 bases between. This CDR3 reads CASSSQGRGTEAFF. In nucleotides, the CDR3 is TGTGCCAGCAGTTCGCAGGGGAGAGGCACTGAAGCTTTCTTT.

The chain uses TRBV7-2 and TRBJ1-3, with no clear D. Germline CDR1 reads SGHTA; CDR2 reads FQGNSA. The CDR3 totals 16 residues. V was clipped by 2 bases and J by 2 bases, with 13 bases between them. The CDR3 here is CASSLLSGDTGNTIYF. CDR3 DNA: TGTGCCAGCAGCTTATTATCAGGCGATACTGGAAACACCATATATTTT.

This chain connects TRBV27 to TRBJ1-5; D unresolved. Germline V gives CDR1 MNHEY, CDR2 SMNVEV (reference sequence). The length of the CDR3 is 13 residues. Trimming took 3 bases from V and 7 from J, leaving 10 bases between them. The CDR3, as DNA: TGTGCCAGCAGTTTTGAAGGGAGGCAGCCCCAGCATTTT. Amino acids: CASSFEGRQPQHF.

The chain employs TRBV9 and TRBJ1-1; 8 positions agree with TRBD1. V was clipped by 4 bases and J by 4 bases; unmatched bases: 9. CDR1 is SGDLS and CDR2 is YYNGEE in the germline V gene. The CDR3 covers 15 residues. CDR3 amino acids: CASSRSQGAGTEAFF. Here the CDR3 DNA reads TGTGCCAGCAGCCGGAGTCAGGGGGCGGGCACTGAAGCTTTCTTT.

The chain links TRBV7-2 to TRBJ1-1; tentative D call: TRBD1 (5 bases). CDR1 is SGHTA and CDR2 is FQGNSA in the germline V gene. The V gene lost 5 bases and the J gene lost 0 bases, with 13 bases spanning the gap. The CDR3 loop spans 15 amino acids. CDR3 in amino acids: CASSPLRGVNTEAFF. The CDR3 DNA follows: TGTGCCAGCAGCCCCCTGCGGGGGGTGAACACTGAAGCTTTCTTT. Together with reference TRBV7-2 and TRBJ1-1, the CDR3 gives the full variable domain: GAGVSQSPSNKVTEKGKDVELRCDPISGHTALYWYRQSLGQGLEFLIYFQGNSAPDKSGLPSDRFSAERTGGSVSTLTIQRTQQEDSAVYLCASSPLRGVNTEAFFGQGTRLTVV.

The chain has TRBV9 and TRBJ1-1; D not certain. The CDR3 spans 14 residues. V was clipped by 3 bases and J by 1 base, with 10 bases between them. Germline CDR1 SGDLS, CDR2 YYNGEE. The CDR3 nucleotides are TGTGCCAGCAGCGGAATGCCAGGGAACACTGAAGCTTTCTTT. This translates into CASSGMPGNTEAFF.

V is TRBV6-5 and J is TRBJ2-7; 10 nucleotides agree with TRBD2. CDR1 MNHEY and CDR2 SVGAGI come from the germline V gene. Unmatched junction bases numbered 6, after V lost 9 bases and J lost 1 base. The CDR3 loop spans 14 amino acids. CDR3 in amino acids: CASLAGATSYEQYF. CDR3 coding DNA: TGTGCCAGTCTAGCGGGGGCCACATCCTACGAGCAGTACTTC.

In terms of frequency, this clone is medium-sized. The chain combines TRBV6-1 with TRBJ1-2; D remains unclear. Germline lookup yields CDR1 MNHNS and CDR2 SASEGT. V was cut by 0 bases and J by 0 bases, with 8 bases left in between. The CDR3 contains 15 residues. The CDR3 is CASSEAAEANYGYTF. The CDR3 region has the DNA TGTGCCAGCAGTGAAGCGGCAGAAGCTAACTATGGCTACACCTTC.

The rearrangement uses TRBV4-3 and TRBJ1-2, with no clear D. V was shortened by 1 base and J by 4 bases, with 13 bases between the two germline ends. Germline V gives CDR1 LGHNA, CDR2 YSLEER. The CDR3 spans 15 residues. The CDR3 spells CASSQASAAAYGYTF. Here the CDR3 DNA reads TGCGCCAGCAGCCAAGCAAGCGCGGCGGCCTATGGCTACACCTTC.

The chain joins TRBV4-1 to TRBJ1-2, with 7 nucleotides matching TRBD1. The CDR3 is 17 residues long. V was clipped by 0 bases and J by 5 bases; unmatched bases: 12. Germline CDR1 and CDR2: MGHRA and YSYEKL. This CDR3 is CASSQDVGQAPGYGYTF. The CDR3 DNA reads TGCGCCAGCAGCCAAGACGTCGGACAGGCGCCAGGGTATGGCTACACCTTC.

The chain employs TRBV5-1 and TRBJ1-1; 7 nucleotides agree with TRBD1. The CDR3 totals 14 residues. Germline CDR1 is SGHRS and CDR2 is YFSETQ. The V and J ends lost 0 bases and 1 base, in that order; junction bases with no gene match: 0. The CDR3 DNA reads as TGCGCCAGCAGCTTGGGGACAGGGAACACTGAAGCTTTCTTT. Protein: CASSLGTGNTEAFF.

This chain joins TRBV27 and TRBJ1-6, with 8 bases identical to TRBD1. The CDR3 runs to 17 residues. Trimming at V came to 2 bases and at J to 5 bases, leaving 8 bases not matched to a gene. Germline CDR1 and CDR2: MNHEY and SMNVEV (reference sequence). The CDR3 sequence is CASSLIGTGFDNSPLHF. The CDR3 DNA reads as TGTGCCAGCAGTTTAATAGGGACAGGTTTCGATAATTCACCCCTCCACTTT.